This T cell receptor (beta chain) was documented in a study of blood T cell repertoires in COVID-19 (TCRdb year 2020). Broadly, across the study: Samples covering the acute and convalescent phases of COVID-19 were provided by collaborators in the United States, Italy and Spain. The prospective study material was composed of cDNA or gDNA derived from T cells, B-cell-depleted T cells, or PBMCs. Subjects who had been exposed to COVID-19, were actively infected with it, or had recovered from it provided the deeply sampled blood TCRbeta repertoires that made up the dataset. The repertoires were released in a freely available public database intended as a resource for research on the immune response to SARS-CoV-2. The samples were drawn from the first 160 participants of the ongoing ImmuneRACE study and from under 1,500 subjects provided by 6 global collaborators. Sample metadata almost always included a de-identified subject ID, COVID-19 status, age in years and sex. Where available, HLA class I and class II types were taken from metadata supplied by the sample provider and were not determined by assay-based typing. Overall study results and their limits: The quantity of clinical and demographic metadata differed by source and by participant and was supplied without curation.

As regards this clone: This receptor's antigen is unknown. Within one base of it there is no much larger clone, and no base qualities were kept.

Collaborating institutions collected whole blood in K2EDTA tubes following their own protocols. For TCRbeta analysis, collaborators shipped samples as frozen whole blood, isolated PBMCs, or DNA extracted from either of those sample types. TCRbeta CDR3 regions were amplified from genomic DNA by means of the immunoSEQ Assay, a bias-controlled multiplex PCR. Under the source paper's analysis protocol: The number of nucleated cells in each sample was estimated from the amplification of reference gene primers within the assay. To quantify the absolute abundance of each unique TCRbeta CDR3 rearrangement, sequence reads were collapsed and filtered. For each sample, productive Simpson clonality was calculated as the square root of Simpson's diversity index over productive rearrangements. This immuneACCESS table, as held by TCRdb, lists in-frame sequences with V and J called but not all clones. Of the missing ones, under half trace to an unresolved V gene in checked studies; the others have no known cause. The V and J calls and clone size come from that table; D and trimming were worked out from the DNA. In this sample the table shows 65,000 or so clones, 70% to 90% of which occur a single time. The ten largest clones take up just under 15% of the sample.

V lost 0 bases and J lost 5 bases; the stretch between them is 11 bases long. Reading from cysteine to phenylalanine, the CDR3 counts 14 amino acids. Kept here is only the CDR3 DNA, which spans 42 bases and is read in frame from base 1. Taken from the germline V gene (reference sequence), the CDR1 and CDR2 loops are SGHNT and YYREEE. Sequencing was performed on peripheral blood. The TCR comes from a man older than 75 with acute or convalescent COVID-19. The chain is made from TRBV5-4 and TRBJ1-2; perhaps TRBD1 is the D gene, with 6 bases matching. The DNA reads TGTGCCAGCAGCTTGGATGGGGGCCGGTATGGCTACACCTTC. This encodes CASSLDGGRYGYTF.